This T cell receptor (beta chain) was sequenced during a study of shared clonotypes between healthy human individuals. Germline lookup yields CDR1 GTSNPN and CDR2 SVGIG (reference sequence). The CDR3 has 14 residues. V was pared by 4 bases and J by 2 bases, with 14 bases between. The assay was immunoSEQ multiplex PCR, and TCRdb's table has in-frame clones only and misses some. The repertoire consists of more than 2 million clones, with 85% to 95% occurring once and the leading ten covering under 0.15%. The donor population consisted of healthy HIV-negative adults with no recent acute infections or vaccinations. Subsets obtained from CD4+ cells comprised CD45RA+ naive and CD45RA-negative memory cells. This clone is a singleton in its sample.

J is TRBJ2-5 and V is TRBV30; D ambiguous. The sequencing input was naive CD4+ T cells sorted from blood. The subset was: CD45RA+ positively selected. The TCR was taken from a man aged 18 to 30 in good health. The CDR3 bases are TGTGCCTGGAACCTCGCTCCGGGTCAAGAGACCCAGTACTTC. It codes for CAWNLAPGQETQYF.